The T cell receptor beta chain under discussion was sequenced for a study of T cells in localized non-small cell lung cancer (dated by TCRdb to 2020 to 2022). Background on the whole study: The study analyzed T cell repertoires of over 200 early-stage NSCLC patients, comparing tumors and uninvolved tumor-adjacent lungs. The cohort comprised approximately 240 treatment-naïve NSCLC patients with resected, localized lung tumors. A mean age of approximately 70 years was recorded for the NSCLC patients, of whom 120 to 150 were male and 100 to 110 were female.

TCR beta CDR3 regions were sequenced from DNA using the immunoSEQ Assay. As for the original processing: To compute T cell density, TCR beta template counts were normalized to usable DNA, which was estimated by amplifying housekeeping genes. Richness was estimated with the preseqR package, extrapolating to 400,000 templates for PBMC samples and 120,000 templates for tissue samples. Clonality was defined by subtracting Pielou's evenness from one. Tissue-enriched TCRs were identified by differential abundance testing using productive amino-acid clonotypes, minimum total count 5 and alpha 0.1. The Jaccard Index and the Morisita Overlap Index were used to measure how much the repertoires overlapped between compartments. GLIPH clustered TCR beta CDR3s with public tetramer-defined viral CDR3s; viral motifs required at least three viral sequences plus V-gene enrichment. TCRdb retrieved this table from immuneACCESS and kept in-frame rearrangements only. Not all clones are present; in checked studies, unresolved V genes account for under half, and no reason is known for the remainder. Clone size and the V and J calls come from that table; the DNA yielded D and trimming. The table for this sample lists tens of thousands of clones; roughly 89% of them were counted only once. The top ten clonotypes cover 15% of the sample.

At diagnosis, peripheral blood, uninvolved tumor-adjacent lung and tumor were collected and were preserved as a mix of fresh-frozen and FFPE material. For TCR repertoire profiling, blood samples were analyzed in the form of peripheral blood mononuclear cells. Broader findings and caveats from the paper: Because multi-region tumor sequencing was not performed, intratumor heterogeneity could not be ruled out. Because of the exploratory design, TCR variables were selected using unadjusted p-values without false-discovery rate correction. The highest T cell clonality was observed in uninvolved tumor-adjacent lung, where clonality exceeded that of tumor, suggesting that antigenic responses were more focused in uninvolved tumor-adjacent lung. Of the top 100 tumor clones, a median of roughly 56 were detected in paired uninvolved adjacent lung; about 28 were also among that lung's top 100. Longer overall survival was associated with higher blood T cell density, whereas shorter survival was associated with higher adjacent-lung clonality.

With regard to this clone: What this receptor recognizes is not known. Base qualities are not provided; no much larger clone lies one nucleotide away.

Trimming takes 3 bases off V and 0 bases off J; junction bases not matched to a gene: 7. From its cysteine to its phenylalanine, the CDR3 spans 16 amino acids. Only the CDR3 part of the read is kept: 48 bases, read in frame from the first base. Via the germline V gene, CDR1 is MGHRA and CDR2 YSYEKL. This chain joins TRBV4-1 to TRBJ1-1, with 7 middle bases fitting TRBD1. This sequence originates from a man aged 35 to 69 with stage I squamous cell lung carcinoma. The sample was peripheral blood, taken before any cancer treatment. The encoded CDR3 is CASSHRQGLLNTEAFF. The DNA reads as follows: TGCGCCAGCAGCCACCGACAGGGTTTGCTGAACACTGAAGCTTTCTTT.